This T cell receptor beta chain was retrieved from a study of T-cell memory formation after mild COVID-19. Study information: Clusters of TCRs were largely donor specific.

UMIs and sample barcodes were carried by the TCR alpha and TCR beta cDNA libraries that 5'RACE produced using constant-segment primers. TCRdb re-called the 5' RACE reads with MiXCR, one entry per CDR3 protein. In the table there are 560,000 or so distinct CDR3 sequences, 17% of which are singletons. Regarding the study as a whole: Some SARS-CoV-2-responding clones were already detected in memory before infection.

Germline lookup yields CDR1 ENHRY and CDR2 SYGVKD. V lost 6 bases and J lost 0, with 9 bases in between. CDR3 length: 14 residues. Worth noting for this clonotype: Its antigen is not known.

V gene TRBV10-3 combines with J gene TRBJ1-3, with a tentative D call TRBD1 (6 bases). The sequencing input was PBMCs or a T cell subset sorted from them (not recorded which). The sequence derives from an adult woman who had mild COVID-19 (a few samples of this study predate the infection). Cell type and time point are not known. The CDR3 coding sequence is TGTGCCATCAGGGACAGCAGCTCTGGAAACACCATATATTTT. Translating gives CAIRDSSSGNTIYF.